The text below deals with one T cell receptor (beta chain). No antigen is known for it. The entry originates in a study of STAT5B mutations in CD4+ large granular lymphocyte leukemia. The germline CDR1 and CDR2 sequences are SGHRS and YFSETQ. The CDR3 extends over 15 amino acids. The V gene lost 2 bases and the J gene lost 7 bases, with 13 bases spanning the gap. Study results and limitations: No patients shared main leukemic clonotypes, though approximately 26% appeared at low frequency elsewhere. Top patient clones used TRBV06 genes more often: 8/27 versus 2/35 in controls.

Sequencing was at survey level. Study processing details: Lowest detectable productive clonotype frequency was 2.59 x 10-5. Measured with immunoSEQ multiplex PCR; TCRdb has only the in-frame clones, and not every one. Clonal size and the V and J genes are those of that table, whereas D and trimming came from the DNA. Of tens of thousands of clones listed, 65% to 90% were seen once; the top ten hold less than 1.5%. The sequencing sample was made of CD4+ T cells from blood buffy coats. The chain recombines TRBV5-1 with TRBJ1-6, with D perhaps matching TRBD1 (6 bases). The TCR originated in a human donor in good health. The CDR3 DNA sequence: TGCGCCAGCAGCTTAGGGCAGGGGTGGAATTCACCCCTCCACTTT. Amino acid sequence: CASSLGQGWNSPLHF.